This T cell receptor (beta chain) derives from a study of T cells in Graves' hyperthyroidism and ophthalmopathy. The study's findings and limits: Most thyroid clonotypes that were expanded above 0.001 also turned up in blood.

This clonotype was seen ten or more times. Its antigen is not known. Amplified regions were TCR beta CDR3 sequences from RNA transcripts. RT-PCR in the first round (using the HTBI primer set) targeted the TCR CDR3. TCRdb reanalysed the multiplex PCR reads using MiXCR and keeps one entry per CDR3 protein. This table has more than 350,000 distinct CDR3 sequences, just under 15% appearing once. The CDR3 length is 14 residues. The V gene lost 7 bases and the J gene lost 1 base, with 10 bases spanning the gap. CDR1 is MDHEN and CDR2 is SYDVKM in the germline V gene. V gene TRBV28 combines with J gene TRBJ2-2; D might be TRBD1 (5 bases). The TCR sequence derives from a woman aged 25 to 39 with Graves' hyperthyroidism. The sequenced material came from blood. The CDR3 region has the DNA TGTGCCAGCACCCCTGACAGGAACACCGGGGAGCTGTTTTTT. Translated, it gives CASTPDRNTGELFF.